This T cell receptor (beta chain) was profiled in a study of shared clonotypes between healthy human individuals. Study results and limitations: Memory subsets had estimated richness that was generally smaller than that of naive subsets. Clonotype sharing across donors was expected to vary with sequencing depth.

Germline V gives CDR1 MGHRA, CDR2 YSYEKL. With V trimmed by 3 bases and J by 9 bases, 8 bases remained unmatched. The CDR3 length is 14 residues. The table came from immunoSEQ multiplex PCR; TCRdb's copy has only in-frame clones and leaves some out. Of over a million clones listed, approximately 98% were seen once; the top ten hold 0.4% to 0.45%. This clone was seen only once. The antigen is unknown. The TCR was taken from a man aged 25-40 years in good health. What was sequenced was naive CD4+ T cells sorted from blood. The subset was: CD45RA+ positively selected. The V and J genes are TRBV4-1 and TRBJ2-7, with TRBD1 matching 10 bases. CDR3 amino acids: CASSQPGQGRWQYF. The CDR3 DNA sequence: TGCGCCAGCAGCCAGCCGGGACAGGGGCGGTGGCAGTACTTC.